This is a list of T cell receptor beta chains from one sample in a study of identical twins. TCRdb reprocessed the 5' RACE reads with MiXCR, giving one entry per CDR3 protein. The table includes 240,000 or so distinct CDR3 sequences, about 13% detected once. The sample was also linked to a second study, of yellow fever vaccine responses in identical twins.

Sample: memory (CD45RO+) T cells sorted from blood. The receptors originated from a woman in her late teens or twenties in good health. CDR3s include the opening cysteine and the closing phenylalanine or tryptophan. The order of the fields is V gene, clone size, D gene, J gene, CDR3 protein, CDR3 DNA. The D gene is left open where the match is weak. Clone size is not always given. Where it is, it says once, few, many or a class for expanded clones.

V gene: TRBV7-2
clone size: -
D gene: -
J gene: TRBJ1-1
CDR3 protein: CASSSSTGFAGTEAFF
CDR3 DNA: TGTGCCAGCAGCTCATCTACAGGGTTCGCTGGCACTGAAGCTTTCTTT

V gene: TRBV6-2/TRBV6-3
clone size: -
D gene: -
J gene: TRBJ2-7
CDR3 protein: CASTIAMPSYEQYF
CDR3 DNA: TGTGCCAGCACGATAGCGATGCCCTCCTACGAGCAGTACTTC

V gene: TRBV5-4
clone size: -
D gene: -
J gene: TRBJ2-3
CDR3 protein: CASSTLATARTDTQYF
CDR3 DNA: TGTGCCAGCAGCACCTTGGCGACGGCGCGCACAGATACGCAGTATTTT

V gene: TRBV20-1
clone size: few
D gene: -
J gene: TRBJ2-3
CDR3 protein: CSALDGGLRTDTQYF
CDR3 DNA: TGCAGTGCCCTCGACGGAGGACTCCGCACAGATACGCAGTATTTT

V gene: TRBV7-9
clone size: few
D gene: -
J gene: TRBJ2-3
CDR3 protein: CASSLESLRQYF
CDR3 DNA: TGTGCCAGCAGCTTAGAATCACTTAGGCAGTATTTT

V gene: TRBV29-1
clone size: -
D gene: TRBD2
J gene: TRBJ2-3
CDR3 protein: CSALSGTGTDTQYF
CDR3 DNA: TGCAGCGCCCTTAGCGGGACGGGCACAGATACGCAGTATTTT

V gene: TRBV5-1
clone size: few
D gene: -
J gene: TRBJ1-1
CDR3 protein: CASSADRGGRGEAFF
CDR3 DNA: TGCGCCAGCAGCGCGGATCGGGGCGGGCGGGGTGAAGCTTTCTTT

V gene: TRBV5-1
clone size: -
D gene: -
J gene: TRBJ2-1
CDR3 protein: CASSLALPAFTITYNEQFF
CDR3 DNA: TGCGCCAGCAGCTTGGCTTTGCCAGCATTCACCATTACCTACAATGAGCAGTTCTTC

V gene: TRBV20-1
clone size: few
D gene: -
J gene: TRBJ2-2
CDR3 protein: CSASFGGLQTGELFF
CDR3 DNA: TGCAGTGCTTCATTTGGGGGGCTCCAGACCGGGGAGCTGTTTTTT

V gene: TRBV6-2/TRBV6-3
clone size: few
D gene: TRBD2
J gene: TRBJ2-2
CDR3 protein: CASRWMAQRDYTGELFF
CDR3 DNA: TGTGCCAGCCGATGGATGGCCCAGCGGGACTACACCGGGGAGCTGTTTTTT

V gene: TRBV19
clone size: -
D gene: TRBD2
J gene: TRBJ2-1
CDR3 protein: CASSPTSGRFNEQFF
CDR3 DNA: TGTGCCAGTAGCCCAACTAGCGGGAGATTCAATGAGCAGTTCTTC

V gene: TRBV14
clone size: few
D gene: TRBD1
J gene: TRBJ2-5
CDR3 protein: CASSQNPRDRGWEPQYF
CDR3 DNA: TGTGCCAGCAGCCAAAACCCCCGGGACAGGGGATGGGAGCCCCAGTACTTC

V gene: TRBV4-1
clone size: many
D gene: -
J gene: TRBJ2-5
CDR3 protein: CASSIAEQETQYF
CDR3 DNA: TGCGCCAGCAGCATAGCGGAACAAGAGACCCAGTACTTC

V gene: TRBV7-2
clone size: few
D gene: -
J gene: TRBJ2-5
CDR3 protein: CASSPLGRAGEETQYF
CDR3 DNA: TGTGCCAGCAGCCCCCTCGGAAGAGCCGGCGAAGAGACCCAGTACTTC

V gene: TRBV24-1
clone size: few
D gene: TRBD2
J gene: TRBJ2-1
CDR3 protein: CATSDPGLAGESEQFF
CDR3 DNA: TGTGCCACCAGTGATCCTGGACTAGCGGGAGAAAGTGAGCAGTTCTTC

V gene: TRBV7-2
clone size: -
D gene: TRBD2
J gene: TRBJ2-1
CDR3 protein: CASSLLAGDVNEQFF
CDR3 DNA: TGTGCCAGCAGCTTACTAGCGGGGGATGTCAATGAGCAGTTCTTC

V gene: TRBV4-2
clone size: many
D gene: -
J gene: TRBJ2-4
CDR3 protein: CASSQSSAEKNIQYF
CDR3 DNA: TGTGCCAGCAGCCAAAGTTCCGCGGAGAAAAACATTCAGTACTTC

V gene: TRBV19
clone size: -
D gene: -
J gene: TRBJ2-3
CDR3 protein: CASTLAGTDTQYF
CDR3 DNA: TGTGCCAGTACATTAGCGGGCACAGATACGCAGTATTTT

V gene: TRBV9
clone size: -
D gene: -
J gene: TRBJ1-1
CDR3 protein: CASSVVPGLRTEAFF
CDR3 DNA: TGTGCCAGCAGCGTAGTTCCAGGGTTAAGGACTGAAGCTTTCTTT

V gene: TRBV12-3/TRBV12-4
clone size: -
D gene: -
J gene: TRBJ2-1
CDR3 protein: CASNQGGPSYNEQFF
CDR3 DNA: TGTGCCAGCAACCAGGGCGGACCCTCCTACAATGAGCAGTTCTTC

V gene: TRBV30
clone size: few
D gene: -
J gene: TRBJ2-1
CDR3 protein: CAWTSKDEQFF
CDR3 DNA: TGTGCCTGGACCTCAAAGGATGAGCAGTTCTTC

V gene: TRBV18
clone size: -
D gene: -
J gene: TRBJ2-1
CDR3 protein: CASSPGTNNEQFF
CDR3 DNA: TGTGCCAGCTCACCCGGTACAAACAATGAGCAGTTCTTC

V gene: TRBV4-3
clone size: many
D gene: TRBD2
J gene: TRBJ2-7
CDR3 protein: CASSQVLGLAGGSHGYEQYF
CDR3 DNA: TGCGCCAGCAGCCAAGTCCTGGGACTAGCGGGAGGCTCACATGGGTACGAGCAGTACTTC

V gene: TRBV10-1
clone size: -
D gene: -
J gene: TRBJ2-7
CDR3 protein: CAVPRRTYGDYEQYF
CDR3 DNA: TGCGCCGTACCCCGGAGGACCTATGGTGACTACGAGCAGTACTTC

V gene: TRBV12-3/TRBV12-4
clone size: -
D gene: -
J gene: TRBJ2-3
CDR3 protein: CASSLSESTDTQYF
CDR3 DNA: TGTGCCAGCAGCCTTTCTGAGAGCACAGATACGCAGTATTTT

V gene: TRBV20-1
clone size: -
D gene: -
J gene: TRBJ2-5
CDR3 protein: CSVVGQETQYF
CDR3 DNA: TGCAGTGTGGTGGGCCAAGAGACCCAGTACTTC

V gene: TRBV20-1
clone size: few
D gene: -
J gene: TRBJ2-3
CDR3 protein: CSALPPVGDTQYF
CDR3 DNA: TGCAGTGCTCTCCCCCCTGTGGGGGATACGCAGTATTTT

V gene: TRBV20-1
clone size: few
D gene: TRBD1
J gene: TRBJ1-5
CDR3 protein: CSARQNDRGRYSNQPQHF
CDR3 DNA: TGCAGTGCTAGACAGAACGACAGGGGACGTTATAGCAATCAGCCCCAGCATTTT

V gene: TRBV10-2
clone size: few
D gene: -
J gene: TRBJ2-3
CDR3 protein: CASSDGGSFGTDTQYF
CDR3 DNA: TGCGCCAGCAGTGATGGCGGGTCCTTCGGGACAGATACGCAGTATTTT

V gene: TRBV18
clone size: -
D gene: -
J gene: TRBJ2-3
CDR3 protein: CASSPSGAGTDTQYF
CDR3 DNA: TGTGCCAGCTCACCTTCCGGGGCCGGCACAGATACGCAGTATTTT

V gene: TRBV6-1
clone size: -
D gene: -
J gene: TRBJ1-3
CDR3 protein: CASRGVRSGNTIYF
CDR3 DNA: TGTGCCAGCAGGGGGGTACGCTCTGGAAACACCATATATTTT

V gene: TRBV12-3/TRBV12-4
clone size: many
D gene: TRBD2
J gene: TRBJ2-7
CDR3 protein: CASSLSGGTHEQYF
CDR3 DNA: TGTGCCAGCAGTTTGAGCGGGGGAACCCACGAGCAGTACTTC

V gene: TRBV20-1
clone size: -
D gene: -
J gene: TRBJ2-2
CDR3 protein: CSASTGITTGELFF
CDR3 DNA: TGCAGTGCTAGTACGGGTATAACTACCGGGGAGCTGTTTTTT

V gene: TRBV20-1
clone size: -
D gene: TRBD2
J gene: TRBJ2-3
CDR3 protein: CSAGGLAASTDTQYF
CDR3 DNA: TGCAGTGCTGGGGGACTAGCGGCTAGCACAGATACGCAGTATTTT

V gene: TRBV20-1
clone size: few
D gene: -
J gene: TRBJ1-1
CDR3 protein: CSAEVGFTEAFF
CDR3 DNA: TGCAGTGCTGAGGTCGGGTTCACTGAAGCTTTCTTT

V gene: TRBV18
clone size: -
D gene: TRBD1
J gene: TRBJ1-1
CDR3 protein: CASSLQGTEAFF
CDR3 DNA: TGTGCCAGCTCCCTACAGGGGACTGAAGCTTTCTTT

V gene: TRBV20-1
clone size: many
D gene: TRBD2
J gene: TRBJ2-2
CDR3 protein: CSARAPGLAGGGIGGELFF
CDR3 DNA: TGCAGTGCTAGAGCACCGGGACTAGCGGGAGGAGGGATTGGCGGGGAGCTGTTTTTT

V gene: TRBV7-2
clone size: -
D gene: -
J gene: TRBJ2-5
CDR3 protein: CASSLFQGQETQYF
CDR3 DNA: TGTGCCAGCAGCTTATTCCAGGGGCAAGAGACCCAGTACTTC

V gene: TRBV6-1
clone size: -
D gene: -
J gene: TRBJ1-2
CDR3 protein: CASIPPGGLGYTF
CDR3 DNA: TGTGCCAGCATCCCCCCGGGGGGCTTGGGCTACACCTTC

V gene: TRBV11-2
clone size: -
D gene: TRBD1
J gene: TRBJ2-3
CDR3 protein: CASSLEGHRGDTQYF
CDR3 DNA: TGTGCCAGCAGCTTAGAGGGCCACAGGGGGGATACGCAGTATTTT

V gene: TRBV6-4
clone size: many
D gene: -
J gene: TRBJ2-1
CDR3 protein: CASSDSGEHNEQFF
CDR3 DNA: TGTGCCAGCAGTGACTCGGGTGAACACAATGAGCAGTTCTTC

V gene: TRBV14
clone size: -
D gene: -
J gene: TRBJ2-1
CDR3 protein: CASSQVRGAEQFF
CDR3 DNA: TGTGCCAGCAGCCAAGTTCGTGGAGCAGAGCAGTTCTTC

V gene: TRBV7-6
clone size: -
D gene: -
J gene: TRBJ2-2
CDR3 protein: CASSLVAGTISGELFF
CDR3 DNA: TGTGCCAGCAGCTTAGTCGCCGGGACCATCTCCGGGGAGCTGTTTTTT

V gene: TRBV5-1
clone size: few
D gene: TRBD2
J gene: TRBJ2-3
CDR3 protein: CASSSMGLAGGTDTQYF
CDR3 DNA: TGCGCCAGCAGCTCCATGGGTCTAGCGGGGGGCACAGATACGCAGTATTTT

V gene: TRBV4-1
clone size: many
D gene: TRBD2
J gene: TRBJ2-1
CDR3 protein: CASSQDRLAGSNEQFF
CDR3 DNA: TGCGCCAGCAGCCAAGATCGGCTAGCGGGGTCCAATGAGCAGTTCTTC

V gene: TRBV4-1
clone size: -
D gene: TRBD1
J gene: TRBJ2-7
CDR3 protein: CASSQDRSGQGTYEQYF
CDR3 DNA: TGCGCCAGCAGCCAAGATAGGTCAGGACAGGGGACCTACGAGCAGTACTTC

V gene: TRBV12-3/TRBV12-4
clone size: many
D gene: -
J gene: TRBJ1-3
CDR3 protein: CASSFGRRPYF
CDR3 DNA: TGTGCCAGCAGTTTCGGACGACGGCCATATTTT

V gene: TRBV7-2
clone size: many
D gene: -
J gene: TRBJ1-1
CDR3 protein: CASSPDGGGAFF
CDR3 DNA: TGTGCCAGCAGCCCTGACGGGGGTGGAGCTTTCTTT

V gene: TRBV6-2/TRBV6-3
clone size: -
D gene: -
J gene: TRBJ2-2
CDR3 protein: CASSYNPGTEMWNTGELFF
CDR3 DNA: TGTGCCAGCAGTTACAACCCCGGGACCGAGATGTGGAACACCGGGGAGCTGTTTTTT

V gene: TRBV12-3/TRBV12-4
clone size: -
D gene: -
J gene: TRBJ2-2
CDR3 protein: CASSNGPNTGELFF
CDR3 DNA: TGTGCCAGCAGTAACGGGCCGAACACCGGGGAGCTGTTTTTT

V gene: TRBV4-1
clone size: many
D gene: TRBD1
J gene: TRBJ2-7
CDR3 protein: CASSQGTGTVEQYF
CDR3 DNA: TGCGCCAGCAGCCAAGGGACAGGGACTGTCGAGCAGTACTTC

V gene: TRBV29-1
clone size: few
D gene: TRBD2
J gene: TRBJ2-5
CDR3 protein: CSVRPTSGRVETQYF
CDR3 DNA: TGCAGCGTGAGACCGACTAGCGGGCGGGTAGAGACCCAGTACTTC

V gene: TRBV4-2
clone size: many
D gene: -
J gene: TRBJ2-5
CDR3 protein: CASSQGGSVETQYF
CDR3 DNA: TGTGCCAGCAGCCAAGGAGGAAGCGTCGAGACCCAGTACTTC

V gene: TRBV18
clone size: few
D gene: TRBD1
J gene: TRBJ2-1
CDR3 protein: CASSTGVWYNEQFF
CDR3 DNA: TGTGCCAGCTCCACAGGGGTTTGGTACAATGAGCAGTTCTTC

V gene: TRBV12-3/TRBV12-4
clone size: few
D gene: TRBD2
J gene: TRBJ2-2
CDR3 protein: CASSHREVTGELFF
CDR3 DNA: TGTGCCAGCAGCCATCGGGAGGTTACCGGGGAGCTGTTTTTT

V gene: TRBV6-2/TRBV6-3
clone size: -
D gene: -
J gene: TRBJ2-6
CDR3 protein: CASSYSGNSGANVLTF
CDR3 DNA: TGTGCCAGCAGTTACTCCGGGAACTCTGGGGCCAACGTCCTGACTTTC

V gene: TRBV12-3/TRBV12-4
clone size: -
D gene: TRBD2
J gene: TRBJ2-2
CDR3 protein: CASSLGGGGTGELFF
CDR3 DNA: TGTGCCAGCAGTTTAGGCGGGGGGGGTACCGGGGAGCTGTTTTTT